The present TCR beta chain was sequenced within a study of blood T cell repertoires in COVID-19. Study context: PBMCs, B-cell-depleted T cells, or T cells were the source of the cDNA or gDNA that made up the material.

Germline V CDR1 and CDR2: SGHTA, FQGTGA. There are 15 residues in the CDR3. V lost 5 bases to trimming and J lost 3 bases, with 15 bases between them. Assay used: immunoSEQ multiplex PCR; TCRdb lists only in-frame clones, some missing. The table lists 55,000 to 60,000 clones, approximately 80% of them singletons. The clonotype originates from a man in his fifties with active or convalescent COVID-19. The chain recombines TRBV7-3 with TRBJ2-3; tentatively, D is TRBD1 (6 bases). Source material: peripheral blood. CDR3: CASSPGAYSTDTQYF. Here the CDR3 DNA reads TGTGCCAGCAGCCCAGGGGCTTATTCGACAGATACGCAGTATTTT. Complete variable domain (other parts from reference TRBV7-3 and TRBJ2-3): GAGVSQTPSNKVTEKGKYVELRCDPISGHTALYWYRQSLGQGPEFLIYFQGTGAADDSGLPNDRFFAVRPEGSVSTLKIQRTERGDSAVYLCASSPGAYSTDTQYFGPGTRLTVL.